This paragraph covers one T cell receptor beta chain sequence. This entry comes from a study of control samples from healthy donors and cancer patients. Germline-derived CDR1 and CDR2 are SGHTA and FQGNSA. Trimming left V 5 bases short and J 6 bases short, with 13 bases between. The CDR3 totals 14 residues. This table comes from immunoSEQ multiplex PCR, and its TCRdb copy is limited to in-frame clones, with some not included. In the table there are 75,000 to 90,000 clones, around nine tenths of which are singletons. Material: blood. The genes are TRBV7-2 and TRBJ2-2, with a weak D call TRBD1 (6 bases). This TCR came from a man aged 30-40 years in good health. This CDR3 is CASSPQGPAGELFF. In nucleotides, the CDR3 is TGTGCCAGCAGCCCCCAGGGGCCGGCCGGGGAGCTGTTTTTT.